The 27 T cell receptor beta chains presented below share a single source sample, sequenced in a study of blood T cell repertoires in COVID-19. TCRdb's table, derived via immunoSEQ multiplex PCR, lists solely in-frame clones and lacks some. The sample lists around 250,000 clones; roughly 84% were seen once. Sequenced sample: peripheral blood. Receptors were obtained from a woman aged 40 to 49 who had recovered from COVID-19.

The genes are TRBV2 and TRBJ1-1; no firm D call. Germline lookup yields CDR1 SNHLY and CDR2 FYNNEI. The CDR3 has 14 residues. Between the trimmed V and J ends, which lost 6 bases and 1 base, there was a span of 12 bases. The CDR3 coding sequence is TGTGCCAGCAGAATCGAGGGAGGGAACACTGAAGCTTTCTTT. This translates into CASRIEGGNTEAFF.

This chain joins TRBV28 and TRBJ1-1; tentatively, D is TRBD1 (6 bases). V was clipped by 5 bases and J by 11 bases, with 21 bases between them. The CDR3 runs to 14 residues. Germline V CDR1 and CDR2: MDHEN, SYDVKM. The CDR3 spells CASSGGGRAGEAFF. Written as DNA, the CDR3 is TGTGCCAGCAGTGGGGGCGGGAGGGCCGGAGAGGCTTTCTTT. The full variable domain, rest sourced from reference TRBV28 and TRBJ1-1, is DVKVTQSSRYLVKRTGEKVFLECVQDMDHENMFWYRQDPGLGLRLIYFSYDVKMKEKGDIPEGYSVSREKKERFSLILESASTNQTSMYLCASSGGGRAGEAFFGQGTRLTVV.

The chain uses TRBV7-9 and TRBJ1-4; a weak D match, TRBD1 (6 bases). CDR3 length: 14 amino acids. V lost 5 bases and J 5 bases, leaving 12 bases between the germline ends. Germline CDR1 and CDR2: SEHNR and FQNEAQ (reference sequence). The CDR3 loop reads CASSHPGANEKLFF. The CDR3 nucleotides are TGTGCCAGCAGCCATCCAGGGGCAAATGAAAAACTGTTTTTT.

The chain employs TRBV5-6 and TRBJ1-2, with D tentatively TRBD1 (5 bases). Germline V gives CDR1 SGHDT, CDR2 YYEEEE. V lost 4 bases and J 0 bases, leaving 7 bases between the germline ends. This CDR3 is built from 13 residues. This chain's CDR3 is CASSMDTNYGYTF. CDR3 DNA: TGTGCCAGCAGCATGGACACTAACTATGGCTACACCTTC.

The V call is TRBV5-1, the J call TRBJ2-7; 9 bases map to TRBD1. The CDR3 contains 15 residues. CDR1 SGHRS and CDR2 YFSETQ come from the germline V gene. After removal of 1 base from V and 1 base from J, the junction contained 3 bases not matched to a gene. The CDR3 sequence: CASSLMGQGSYEQYF. The CDR3 DNA reads as TGCGCCAGCAGCTTGATGGGACAGGGATCCTACGAGCAGTACTTC.

The chain combines TRBV5-6 with TRBJ1-2; D is ambiguous. Germline CDR1 reads SGHDT; CDR2 reads YYEEEE. Trimming removed 2 bases from V and 8 bases from J, with 13 bases in between. This CDR3 comprises 13 residues. The CDR3 loop reads CASSFRGMRGYTF. CDR3 DNA: TGTGCCAGCAGCTTCCGGGGTATGAGAGGCTACACCTTC.

This clone was seen just once. The V call is TRBV10-3, the J call TRBJ1-2; the D gene is possibly TRBD1 (6 bases). CDR1 ENHRY and CDR2 SYGVKD come from the germline V gene. The CDR3 is 13 residues long. Trimming pared 2 bases from V and 2 bases from J, leaving 6 bases between. Written as DNA, the CDR3 is TGTGCCATCAGTGAGGGACAGAACTATGGCTACACCTTC. Translating gives CAISEGQNYGYTF.

The chain joins TRBV13 to TRBJ2-7; the match to TRBD1 covers 7 bases. Germline CDR1 and CDR2: PRHDT and FYEKMQ (reference sequence). V lost 5 bases to trimming and J lost 1 base; unmatched junction nucleotides: 5. This CDR3 is built from 14 residues. The CDR3 nucleotides are TGTGCCAGCAGCGCAGAGACAGGGTCCTACGAGCAGTACTTC. Translated, it gives CASSAETGSYEQYF.

A few counts support this clone. The rearrangement links TRBV12-3 or TRBV12-4 to TRBJ1-1; D is unclear. Trimming pared 3 bases from V and 1 base from J, leaving 3 bases between. CDR3 length equals 12 residues. The CDR3 spells CASSLRNTEAFF. CDR3 nucleotides: TGTGCCAGCAGTTTGAGGAACACTGAAGCTTTCTTT.

The CDR3 nucleotides are TGTGCCAGCAGCAAACAGGGCCGGGATGAAAAACTGTTTTTT. It is translated as CASSKQGRDEKLFF. The chain is built from TRBV7-2 and TRBJ1-4; TRBD1 might be the D (6 bases). CDR1 SGHTA and CDR2 FQGNSA come from the germline V gene. Trimming removed 5 bases from V and 6 bases from J, with 13 bases in between. The length of the CDR3 is 14 residues.

The rearrangement links TRBV10-1 to TRBJ2-1, with no clear D. The germline gives CDR1 WNHNN, CDR2 SYGVQD (reference sequence). V lost 4 bases and J 0 bases, leaving 7 bases between the germline ends. The CDR3 loop spans 14 amino acids. Here the CDR3 reads CASSGHSSYNEQFF. CDR3 bases: TGCGCCAGCAGTGGCCACAGCTCCTACAATGAGCAGTTCTTC.

The V and J genes are TRBV7-9 and TRBJ1-4; no clear D. This CDR3 contains 15 residues. The V end was cut by 2 bases, the J end by 0 bases, with 7 bases between. Germline CDR1 and CDR2: SEHNR and FQNEAQ (reference sequence). DNA for the CDR3: TGTGCCAGCAGCTTAAGTTCAGCAACTAATGAAAAACTGTTTTTT. It codes for CASSLSSATNEKLFF.

The chain joins TRBV13 to TRBJ2-1; 7 nucleotides align to TRBD2. The V and J ends lost 5 bases and 5 bases, in that order; junction bases with no gene match: 9. This CDR3 has 15 residues. Germline CDR1 reads PRHDT; CDR2 reads FYEKMQ (reference sequence). CDR3 in DNA: TGTGCCAGCAGCAGGGCGGGGGTATTGAACAATGAGCAGTTCTTC. Protein: CASSRAGVLNNEQFF.

The CDR3 DNA reads TGTGCCAGCAGTTTCGGACAAGGGGATCTTACCTACGAGCAGTACTTC. As protein: CASSFGQGDLTYEQYF. The chain joins TRBV6-5 to TRBJ2-7; D is perhaps TRBD1 (5 bases). Germline-derived CDR1 and CDR2 are MNHEY and SVGAGI. The CDR3 is 16 amino acids. V was trimmed by 4 bases and J by 2 bases, leaving 18 bases between them.

This CDR3 reads CASSFATGRFNYGYTF. In DNA form, the CDR3 reads TGTGCCAGCAGTTTCGCGACAGGACGCTTTAACTATGGCTACACCTTC. This chain joins TRBV6-5 and TRBJ1-2, with D maybe TRBD1 (6 bases). CDR3 length equals 16 residues. From germline, CDR1 is MNHEY and CDR2 SVGAGI. The V and J ends lost 4 bases and 1 base respectively, with 16 bases between them.

The V and J genes are TRBV28 and TRBJ1-1; possible D gene TRBD1, 5 bases. Germline V CDR1 and CDR2: MDHEN, SYDVKM. The V end was cut by 1 base, the J end by 1 base, with 10 bases between. The CDR3 extends over 15 amino acids. CDR3: CASSLFGQPNTEAFF. For the CDR3, the DNA is TGTGCCAGCAGTTTATTCGGACAACCGAACACTGAAGCTTTCTTT.

The gene calls are TRBV28 and TRBJ1-5; D uncertain. This CDR3 has 14 amino acids. V shed 4 bases and J shed 6 bases, with 13 bases lying between them. Germline-derived CDR1 and CDR2 are MDHEN and SYDVKM. CDR3 coding DNA: TGTGCCAGCAGTTACCCCAGTCGTGTTCAGCCCCAGCATTTT. This encodes CASSYPSRVQPQHF.

As DNA, the CDR3 is TGTGCCAGCAGCCAAGATGTGCGGACAGGGGGCGAAAAACTGTTTTTT. This sequence encodes CASSQDVRTGGEKLFF. The chain couples TRBV3-1 (or the pseudogene TRBV3-2) to TRBJ1-4, with 11 bases lining up with TRBD1. J lost 8 bases, V lost 0 bases, and 5 bases had no gene match. Germline CDR1 and CDR2: LGHDT and YNNKEL (reference sequence). The CDR3 loop spans 16 amino acids.

V is TRBV14 and J is TRBJ1-1; D is ambiguous. The CDR3 is 12 residues long. From germline, CDR1 is SGHDN and CDR2 FVKESK. V was clipped by 1 base and J by 3 bases, with 3 bases between them. CDR3 region: CASSQADTEAFF. The CDR3 DNA sequence: TGTGCCAGCAGCCAAGCCGACACTGAAGCTTTCTTT.

V gene TRBV7-8 combines with J gene TRBJ2-7; perhaps TRBD2 as D (6 bases). Trimming took 5 bases from V and 6 from J, leaving 17 bases between them. This CDR3 contains 14 residues. Germline V gives CDR1 SGHVS, CDR2 FQNEAQ. The CDR3 protein is CASSTRGGKREQYF. CDR3 bases: TGTGCCAGCAGCACAAGAGGAGGGAAACGCGAGCAGTACTTC.

The rearrangement uses TRBV2 and TRBJ1-5; the D gene is possibly TRBD1 (6 bases). The V and J ends lost 3 bases and 0 bases respectively, with 9 bases between them. The CDR3 runs to 15 residues. The germline V gene encodes CDR1 SNHLY and CDR2 FYNNEI. The DNA of the CDR3 is TGTGCCAGCAGTGACAGGGGATATAGCAATCAGCCCCAGCATTTT. This translates into CASSDRGYSNQPQHF.

The chain recombines TRBV24-1 with TRBJ1-2; no definite D call. Germline CDR1 is KGHDR and CDR2 is SFDVKD. The V end lost 9 bases, the J end lost 5 bases, and 12 bases lay between the germline ends. This CDR3 is 12 amino acids long. Here the CDR3 reads CATFSGNYGYTF. Written as DNA, the CDR3 is TGTGCCACCTTTTCGGGGAATTATGGCTACACCTTC.

This chain uses TRBV7-9 with TRBJ1-3; D gene uncertain. CDR1 and CDR2 (germline): SEHNR, FQNEAQ (reference sequence). V shed 3 bases and J shed 2 bases, with 14 bases lying between them. CDR3 size: 16 residues. In DNA form, the CDR3 reads TGTGCCAGCAGCTTCTCCGGCGGGAGGGCTGGAAACACCATATATTTT. Its protein is CASSFSGGRAGNTIYF.

This rearrangement joins TRBV19 to TRBJ1-4, with a possible D match to TRBD1 (6 bases). Germline-derived CDR1 and CDR2 are LNHDA and SQIVND (reference sequence). The CDR3 consists of 14 residues. V lost 6 bases and J 8 bases, leaving 16 bases between the germline ends. The CDR3 DNA sequence: TGTGCCAGTAGGCCGAGGGGGTTAGAAGAAAAACTGTTTTTT. Its translation: CASRPRGLEEKLFF.

This rearrangement joins TRBV6-5 to TRBJ1-5; 12 positions agree with TRBD1. Germline V gives CDR1 MNHEY, CDR2 SVGAGI. V dropped 6 bases and J dropped 6; count of bases not matched to a gene: 0. The CDR3 is 13 amino acids. The CDR3 DNA reads TGTGCCAGCAGGGGACAGGGGGCTCAGCCCCAGCATTTT. Translating gives CASRGQGAQPQHF.

This chain links TRBV6-5 with TRBJ2-5; 7 bases align to TRBD1. The CDR3 runs to 13 residues. Per germline, CDR1 MNHEY and CDR2 SVGAGI. Trimming took 7 bases from V and 5 from J; bases not matched to a gene: 7. The CDR3 loop is CASTDRAGETQYF. The CDR3 DNA sequence: TGTGCCAGCACCGACAGGGCCGGGGAGACCCAGTACTTC.

The chain uses TRBV29-1 and TRBJ2-7, with D unresolved. This CDR3 region has 12 residues. The germline V gene has CDR1 SQVTM and CDR2 ANQGSEA. Deletions cut 4 bases from V and 6 bases from J, with 13 bases between. CDR3 sequence (DNA): TGCAGCGTTGTGGTTCGTGGGCTCGAGCAGTACTTC. Translating it yields CSVVVRGLEQYF.